A single T cell receptor (beta chain) is shown here with its context. The CDR3 length is 16 residues. The germline V gene encodes CDR1 SGDLS and CDR2 YYNGEE. Trimming at V came to 2 bases and at J to 1 base, leaving 8 bases not matched to a gene. The data belong to a study of radiotherapy plus CTLA-4 blockade in lung cancer. The protocol was immunoSEQ multiplex PCR, while the TCRdb copy is restricted to in-frame clones and leaves out a portion. The repertoire holds around 130,000 clones, with approximately 90% as singletons. This sequence was found in a human donor with non-small cell lung cancer that progressed on radiotherapy plus ipilimumab. The rearrangement links TRBV9 to TRBJ1-2, with 7 bases fitting TRBD1. The specimen was peripheral blood, collected from a patient treated with radiotherapy plus ipilimumab. DNA of the CDR3: TGTGCCAGCAGCGTCAATCAGGGGGGGATTAACTATGGCTACACCTTC. It translates to CASSVNQGGINYGYTF.